The rows below give T cell receptor beta chains drawn from one sample of a study of blood T cells in healthy people across ages. TCRdb itself ran the 5' RACE reads through MiXCR, one entry per CDR3 protein. Of approximately 2,000,000 distinct CDR3 sequences listed, about 39% were seen once; the top ten hold more than 20%. The sequenced material came from blood. These receptors all come from a human donor in good health. The CDR3 runs from the conserved cysteine through the conserved F or W. Fields, in order: V gene, D gene, clone size, J gene, CDR3 DNA, CDR3 protein. A D gene is named only where the DNA matches it firmly. For some rows the clone size is stated as once, few or many, or as a class when expanded; others skip it.

V: TRBV20-1
D: NA
size: few
J: TRBJ2-1
DNA: TGCAGTGCTCCAGGGGCTAATGAGCAGTTCTTC
CDR3: CSAPGANEQFF

V: TRBV3-1
D: TRBD1
size: NA
J: TRBJ2-5
DNA: TGTGCCAGCAGCCAAGATCACAGGGGGTACGAGACCCAGTACTTC
CDR3: CASSQDHRGYETQYF

V: TRBV9
D: NA
size: NA
J: TRBJ1-2
DNA: TGTGCCAGCAGCGTAGATCTCCCACAGAACTATGGCTACACCTTC
CDR3: CASSVDLPQNYGYTF

V: TRBV7-2
D: NA
size: NA
J: TRBJ2-5
DNA: TGTGCCAGCAGCTTAGGGGCGGGGAGGGGGGAGACCCAGTACTTC
CDR3: CASSLGAGRGETQYF

V: TRBV3-1
D: NA
size: NA
J: TRBJ2-7
DNA: TGTGCCAGCAGCCCAACGCGACGGGGCGAGCAGTACTTC
CDR3: CASSPTRRGEQYF

V: TRBV7-9
D: NA
size: once
J: TRBJ2-5
DNA: TGTGCCAGCAGCTTAGGGTCCCAGGGTTTGGCGCAAGAGACCCAGTACTTC
CDR3: CASSLGSQGLAQETQYF

V: TRBV5-1
D: NA
size: NA
J: TRBJ1-1
DNA: TGCGCCAGCAGCTTGGTTCAGGGAGGGGTTGAAGCTTTCTTT
CDR3: CASSLVQGGVEAFF

V: TRBV2
D: NA
size: few
J: TRBJ1-5
DNA: TGTGCCAGCAGTGTCTCAGGGACGGTCTTTGCTGGCAATCAGCCCCGGCATTTT
CDR3: CASSVSGTVFAGNQPRHF

V: TRBV2
D: TRBD2
size: NA
J: TRBJ2-6
DNA: TGTGCCAGCAGTGAGGAGGTAGCGGGAGACAACGTCCTGACTTTC
CDR3: CASSEEVAGDNVLTF

V: TRBV7-3
D: TRBD2
size: many
J: TRBJ2-5
DNA: TGTGCCAGCAGCGATTCCTCGACTAGCTCGCAGTACTTC
CDR3: CASSDSSTSSQYF

V: TRBV5-5
D: NA
size: few
J: TRBJ2-7
DNA: TGTGCCAGCAGCTGGGCCACCGGGAGAACGGACGAGCAGTACTTC
CDR3: CASSWATGRTDEQYF

V: TRBV29-1
D: TRBD1
size: few
J: TRBJ1-1
DNA: TGCAGCGCCGGGACAGCAGGGACTGAAGCTTTCTTT
CDR3: CSAGTAGTEAFF

V: TRBV6-6
D: NA
size: NA
J: TRBJ2-6
DNA: TGTGCCAGCAGTGACTCGGGGAACTCTGGGGCCAACGTCCTGACTTTC
CDR3: CASSDSGNSGANVLTF

V: TRBV7-8
D: NA
size: once
J: TRBJ1-2
DNA: TGTGCCAGCAGCTTAGCGAAGAGGGAAGCGAACTATGGCCACACCTTC
CDR3: CASSLAKREANYGHTF

V: TRBV20-1
D: NA
size: few
J: TRBJ2-5
DNA: TGCAGTGCTAGAGCGCAGGGCGGAGAGACCCAGTACTTC
CDR3: CSARAQGGETQYF

V: TRBV20-1
D: TRBD2
size: NA
J: TRBJ2-7
DNA: TGCAGTGCTCCCAGCGGGGGAGACTCCTACGAGCAGTACTTC
CDR3: CSAPSGGDSYEQYF

V: TRBV7-2
D: NA
size: NA
J: TRBJ1-1
DNA: TGTGCCAGCAGCCGTATGGCGGCCAACACTGAAGCTTTCTTT
CDR3: CASSRMAANTEAFF

V: TRBV5-1
D: NA
size: NA
J: TRBJ2-3
DNA: TGCGCCAGCAAAACACAACAGGTGGAAGATACGCAGTATTTT
CDR3: CASKTQQVEDTQYF

V: TRBV27
D: NA
size: few
J: TRBJ2-5
DNA: TGTGCCAGCAGACCTACAGGCGTGGGGGGAAAGACCCAGTACTTC
CDR3: CASRPTGVGGKTQYF

V: TRBV19
D: TRBD2
size: NA
J: TRBJ2-3
DNA: TGTGCCAGTACTAGCGGGGGGGCCAGGTCCGCAGATACGCAGTATTTT
CDR3: CASTSGGARSADTQYF

V: TRBV7-8
D: NA
size: NA
J: TRBJ2-1
DNA: TGTGCCAGCAGCTTAACCTTTTCGGGGGACAACAATGAGCAGTTCTTC
CDR3: CASSLTFSGDNNEQFF

V: TRBV12-3/TRBV12-4
D: NA
size: NA
J: TRBJ2-1
DNA: TGTGCCAGCAGTTTCCGACAGCCCTACGAGCAGTTCTTC
CDR3: CASSFRQPYEQFF

V: TRBV6-6
D: TRBD2
size: NA
J: TRBJ2-1
DNA: TGTGCCAGCAGTTTTATTCTAGCGGGCTCCTACAATGAGCAGTTCTTC
CDR3: CASSFILAGSYNEQFF

V: TRBV7-9
D: NA
size: NA
J: TRBJ1-6
DNA: TGTGCCAGCAGCTTAGGATCTATGCTTAATTCACCCCTCCACTTT
CDR3: CASSLGSMLNSPLHF

V: TRBV4-2
D: TRBD2
size: few
J: TRBJ2-4
DNA: TGTGCCAGCAGCCAAGGGATAGCGGGGGCGGGCAAAAACATTCAGTACTTC
CDR3: CASSQGIAGAGKNIQYF

V: TRBV3-1
D: TRBD1
size: few
J: TRBJ1-5
DNA: TGTGCCAGCAGCCATGTCCCCGGGACCAAAGCGGACCAGGGGGTTTGGAATCAGCCCCAGCATTTT
CDR3: CASSHVPGTKADQGVWNQPQHF

V: TRBV4-3
D: NA
size: NA
J: TRBJ2-1
DNA: TGCGCCAGCAGCCAAGATGCGTTGGGCCTCTGGGGTTCCTACAATGAGCAGTTCTTC
CDR3: CASSQDALGLWGSYNEQFF

V: TRBV6-5
D: TRBD2
size: NA
J: TRBJ2-3
DNA: TGTGCCAGCAGTTCCCTGCTATTGCGGGGGGCTGGAACAGATACGCAGTATTTT
CDR3: CASSSLLLRGAGTDTQYF